This passage covers 13 T cell receptor beta chains from one sample sequenced in a study of T cell responses to AZD1222 COVID-19 vaccine. The protocol was immunoSEQ multiplex PCR, while the TCRdb copy is restricted to in-frame clones and leaves out a portion. The table lists tens of thousands of clones, 70% to 90% of them singletons. Material: peripheral blood, obtained on day 0 of AZD1222 vaccination. The receptors come from an adult in good health.

V and J are TRBV12-2 and TRBJ2-7; the D call TRBD1 from the table was never checked on the DNA. TRBV12-2 is listed as a pseudogene. There are 17 residues in the CDR3. The CDR3 nucleotides are TGTGCAAGTCGCCAGGGGGGACAGGTGGATAGCTCCTACGAGCAGTACTTC. It translates to CASRQGGQVDSSYEQYF.

This chain uses TRBV28 with TRBJ1-2; no clear D. Trimming left V 11 bases short and J 0 bases short, with 13 bases between. CDR1 is MDHEN, CDR2 SYDVKM, per germline. The CDR3 is made up of 13 amino acids. The CDR3 DNA reads TGTGCCGCCCGGACCGCAGCTAACTATGGCTACACCTTC. It codes for CAARTAANYGYTF.

This chain connects TRBV2 to TRBJ2-1; 11 bases line up with TRBD2. Losses at the gene ends were 5 bases for V and 6 bases for J; bases not matched to a gene: 6. Germline values: CDR1 SNHLY, CDR2 FYNNEI. This CDR3 has 15 residues. The CDR3 nucleotides are TGTGCCAGCAGTTCTTGGACTAGCGGGCCCAATGAGCAGTTCTTC. This translates into CASSSWTSGPNEQFF. The whole variable domain, remainder taken from reference TRBV2 and TRBJ2-1, is EPEVTQTPSHQVTQMGQEVILRCVPISNHLYFYWYRQILGQKVEFLVSFYNNEISEKSEIFDDQFSVERPDGSNFTLKIRSTKLEDSAMYFCASSSWTSGPNEQFFGPGTRLTVL.

V is TRBV7-9 and J is TRBJ1-1; TRBD1 matches at 7 bases. V dropped 5 bases and J dropped 4; count of bases not matched to a gene: 7. The germline V gene has CDR1 SEHNR and CDR2 FQNEAQ (reference sequence). The CDR3 contains 14 residues. The CDR3 bases are TGTGCCAGCAGCCCTCAACAGGGGCCCACTGAAGCTTTCTTT. This sequence encodes CASSPQQGPTEAFF.

This chain joins TRBV6-2 or TRBV6-3 and TRBJ2-1, with D possibly TRBD1 on 6 matching bases. The V and J ends lost 5 bases and 8 bases respectively, with 16 bases between them. Germline V gives CDR1 MNHEY, CDR2 SVGEGT. CDR3 length: 14 amino acids. The CDR3 here is CASSPGQGNDEQFF. CDR3 DNA sequence: TGTGCCAGCAGTCCGGGACAAGGGAACGATGAGCAGTTCTTC.

Comment on this clone: At the DNA level, this CDR3 is encoded by other sequences in the same sample as well. The V call is TRBV7-9, the J call TRBJ2-2; D gene uncertain. CDR1 and CDR2 from the germline V gene are SEHNR and FQNEAQ (reference sequence). CDR3 length: 12 residues. Between the trimmed V and J ends, which lost 3 bases and 4 bases, there was a span of 3 bases. Written as DNA, the CDR3 is TGTGCCAGCAGCTTGAGCACCGGGGAGCTGTTTTTT. This encodes CASSLSTGELFF.

This chain connects TRBV6-6 to TRBJ2-2, with TRBD2 matching over 9 bases. CDR3 length: 15 amino acids. Germline lookup yields CDR1 MNHNY and CDR2 SVGAGI (reference sequence). The trim removed 7 bases at V and 5 bases at J, leaving 8 bases unmatched. This CDR3 reads CASNQAGGVTGELFF. For the CDR3, the DNA is TGTGCCAGCAACCAAGCGGGAGGTGTAACCGGGGAGCTGTTTTTT.

This sequence joins TRBV6-2 or TRBV6-3 and TRBJ1-2; D is undetermined. From germline, CDR1 is MNHEY and CDR2 SVGEGT. This CDR3 is built from 16 residues. Trimming took 0 bases from V and 6 from J, leaving 17 bases between them. Here the CDR3 reads CASSYSRIAAANGYTF. The CDR3, as DNA: TGTGCCAGCAGTTACTCGAGAATCGCCGCAGCCAATGGCTACACCTTC.

V and J are TRBV19 and TRBJ2-3; D uncertain. V lost 1 base to trimming and J lost 0 bases, with 2 bases between them. From germline, CDR1 is LNHDA and CDR2 SQIVND (reference sequence). The CDR3 runs to 13 residues. The chain's CDR3 is CASSIGSTDTQYF. Written as DNA, the CDR3 is TGTGCCAGTAGTATAGGTAGCACAGATACGCAGTATTTT.

This chain joins TRBV6-2 or TRBV6-3 and TRBJ2-1; 13 positions match TRBD2. The CDR3 totals 18 residues. The V gene's germline CDR1 is MNHEY and CDR2 SVGEGT. V was pared by 4 bases and J by 0 bases, with 6 bases of the junction left unmatched. The CDR3 region is CASSFPTSGGSSYNEQFF. The CDR3 DNA is TGTGCCAGCAGTTTCCCGACTAGCGGGGGGAGCTCCTACAATGAGCAGTTCTTC.

For the CDR3, the DNA is TGTGCCACTTGGGGCGGGACAGGGTCTGGCTACACCTTC. It codes for CATWGGTGSGYTF. V gene TRBV19 combines with J gene TRBJ1-2, with TRBD1 matching 9 bases. V was clipped by 10 bases and J by 7 bases; unmatched bases: 10. The CDR3 extends over 13 amino acids. Germline V gene data show CDR1 as LNHDA and CDR2 as SQIVND (reference sequence).

This clone was picked up a small number of times. The rearrangement uses TRBV27 and TRBJ2-1; 11 positions match TRBD2. Germline CDR1 reads MNHEY; CDR2 reads SMNVEV (reference sequence). V lost 4 bases, J lost 7 bases, and 9 bases stayed unmatched. This CDR3 has 16 residues. CDR3 loop: CASSSLGSSGGNEQFF. DNA of the CDR3: TGTGCCAGCAGTTCCCTTGGGTCTAGCGGGGGGAATGAGCAGTTCTTC.

The CDR3: CASSSTGAYNEQFF. CDR3 sequence (DNA): TGTGCCAGCAGCTCCACCGGGGCCTACAATGAGCAGTTCTTC. This rearrangement joins TRBV11-3 to TRBJ2-1; tentative D call: TRBD2 (5 bases). V was shortened by 4 bases and J by 2 bases, with 9 bases between the two germline ends. This CDR3 is 14 amino acids long. Germline V gene lookup returns CDR1 SGHNT and CDR2 YENEEA.